This T cell receptor beta chain was retrieved from a study of blood T cell repertoires in COVID-19. Study-level background: From T cells, B-cell-depleted T cells, or PBMCs came the material, which was cDNA or gDNA.

Participant age was roughly 18 to 90 years, and participants resided in roughly 24 US areas. Generated by immunoSEQ multiplex PCR, the TCRdb table keeps only in-frame clones and is missing some. The table includes 490,000 or so clones, more than 75% detected once. Per germline, CDR1 MNHEY and CDR2 SMNVEV (reference sequence). V was pared by 0 bases and J by 7 bases, with 11 bases between. This CDR3 is built from 14 residues. This chain connects TRBV27 to TRBJ2-3; D is perhaps TRBD2 (6 bases). Source material: PBMCs or T cells enriched from blood (not recorded which). The origin of this receptor is a woman aged 35 to 49 who had recovered from COVID-19. The CDR3 DNA reads TGTGCCAGCAGTTTATCGGCGGGGCCGAATACGCAGTATTTT. Translated: CASSLSAGPNTQYF.